The clone carrying this TCR beta chain showed up just a few times. Within the sample, other DNA sequences also encode this same CDR3. Some clones are missing from TCRdb's copy, which holds only in-frame ones; the method was immunoSEQ multiplex PCR. The sample records about 13,000 clones, 55% to 85% being singletons. This CDR3 is built from 12 residues. CDR1 and CDR2 (germline): SGHTA, FQGNSA. V shed 1 base and J shed 4 bases, with 5 bases lying between them. These data belong to a study of ipilimumab plus nivolumab after autologous stem cell transplantation. Sequenced here: PBMCs, sampled in a trial of ipilimumab plus nivolumab as post-transplant consolidation. The chain links TRBV7-2 to TRBJ2-7, with D hard to call. The receptor comes from a male donor with diffuse large B-cell lymphoma. The DNA for the CDR3 is TGTGCCAGCAGCTTAGAAGCGTACGAGCAGTACTTC. It yields the protein CASSLEAYEQYF.